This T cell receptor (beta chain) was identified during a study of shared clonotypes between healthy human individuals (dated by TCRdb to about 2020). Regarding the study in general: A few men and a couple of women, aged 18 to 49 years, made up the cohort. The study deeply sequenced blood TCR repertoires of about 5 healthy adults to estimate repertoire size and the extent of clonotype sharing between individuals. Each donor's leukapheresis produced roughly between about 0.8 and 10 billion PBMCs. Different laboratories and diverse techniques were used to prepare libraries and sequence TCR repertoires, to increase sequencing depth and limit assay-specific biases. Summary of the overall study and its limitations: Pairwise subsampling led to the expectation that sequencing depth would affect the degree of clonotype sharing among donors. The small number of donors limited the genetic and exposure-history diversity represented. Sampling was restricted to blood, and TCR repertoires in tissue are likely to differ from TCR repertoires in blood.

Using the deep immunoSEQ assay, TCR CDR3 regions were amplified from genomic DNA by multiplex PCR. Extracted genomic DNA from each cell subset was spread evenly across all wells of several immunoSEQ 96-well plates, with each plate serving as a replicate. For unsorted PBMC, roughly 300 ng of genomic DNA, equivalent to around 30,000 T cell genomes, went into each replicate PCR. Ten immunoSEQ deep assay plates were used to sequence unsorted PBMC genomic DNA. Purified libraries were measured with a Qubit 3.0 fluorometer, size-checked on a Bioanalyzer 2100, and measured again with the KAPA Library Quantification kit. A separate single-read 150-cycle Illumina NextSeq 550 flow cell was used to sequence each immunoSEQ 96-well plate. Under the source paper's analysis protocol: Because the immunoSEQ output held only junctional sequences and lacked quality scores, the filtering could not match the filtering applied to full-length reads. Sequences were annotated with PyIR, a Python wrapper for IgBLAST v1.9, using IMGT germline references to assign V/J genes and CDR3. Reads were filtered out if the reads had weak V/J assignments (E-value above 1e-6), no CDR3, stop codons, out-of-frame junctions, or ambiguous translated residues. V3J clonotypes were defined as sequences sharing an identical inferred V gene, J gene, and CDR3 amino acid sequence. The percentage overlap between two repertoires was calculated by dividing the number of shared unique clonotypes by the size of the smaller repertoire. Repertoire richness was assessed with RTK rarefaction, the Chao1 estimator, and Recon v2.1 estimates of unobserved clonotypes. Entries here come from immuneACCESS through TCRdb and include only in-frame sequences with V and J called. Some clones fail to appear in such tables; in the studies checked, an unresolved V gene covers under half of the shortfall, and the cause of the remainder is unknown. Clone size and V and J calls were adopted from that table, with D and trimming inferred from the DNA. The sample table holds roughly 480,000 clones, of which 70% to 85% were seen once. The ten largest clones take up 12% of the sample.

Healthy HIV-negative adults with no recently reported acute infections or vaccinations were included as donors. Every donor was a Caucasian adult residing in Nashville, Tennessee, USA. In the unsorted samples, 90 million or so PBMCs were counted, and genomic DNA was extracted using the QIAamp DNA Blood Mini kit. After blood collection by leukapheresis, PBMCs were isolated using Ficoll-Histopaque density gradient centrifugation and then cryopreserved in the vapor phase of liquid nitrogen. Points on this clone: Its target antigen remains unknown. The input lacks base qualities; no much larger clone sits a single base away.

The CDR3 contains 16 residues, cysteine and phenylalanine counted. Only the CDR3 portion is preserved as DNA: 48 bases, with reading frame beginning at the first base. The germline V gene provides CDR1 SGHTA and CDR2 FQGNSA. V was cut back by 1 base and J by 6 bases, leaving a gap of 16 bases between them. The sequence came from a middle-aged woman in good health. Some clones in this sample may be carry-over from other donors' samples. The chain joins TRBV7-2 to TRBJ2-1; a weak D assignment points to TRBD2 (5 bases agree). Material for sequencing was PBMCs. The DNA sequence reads TGTGCCAGCAGCTTAGGAGTCGGACTCCAGCGCAATGAGCAGTTCTTC. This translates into CASSLGVGLQRNEQFF.